This T cell receptor (beta chain) was documented in a study of beta chain features in type 1 diabetes. This clone has only a few counts. The germline V gene encodes CDR1 LGHNA and CDR2 YSLEER. The CDR3 is 18 amino acids. J gave up 3 bases and V 0 bases, and 14 bases lay outside the gene matches. The whole isolated RNA underwent reverse transcription, so sequencing captured expressed TCRB transcripts. Assay: immunoSEQ multiplex PCR; the TCRdb copy retains only in-frame clones and omits some. The profile shows a few hundred thousand clones, approximately 11% of them singletons. This rearrangement joins TRBV4-3 to TRBJ2-7; 7 nucleotides match TRBD2. The TCR was taken from a woman between 25 and 40 years old in good health. Sequencing was done on a sample of naive CD4+ T cells from blood. Here the CDR3 DNA reads TGCGCCAGCAGCCAAGATCTTTCCGGACTAGTTGGCCGCTACGAGCAGTACTTC. Protein product: CASSQDLSGLVGRYEQYF.